This T cell receptor (beta chain) was sequenced in a study of Ad26.COV2.S vaccination and SARS-CoV-2 variants. Germline V gene sequence: CDR1 MNHEY, CDR2 SVGAGI. This CDR3 contains 13 residues. Trimming shortened V by 2 bases and J by 5 bases, and 6 bases separated the two germline ends. Treatment described: some 20 received Ad26.COV2.S at low or high dose, single or two shots; several received placebo; per-sample allocation not given. On day 63 after the first injection, vaccine and placebo recipients gave samples. Profiling relied on immunoSEQ multiplex PCR, and the TCRdb table lists in-frame clones only, not all of them. The sample holds some 460,000 clones, 89% seen once.

Sample: peripheral blood, taken in a trial of Ad26.COV2.S vaccine versus placebo. The V call is TRBV6-5, the J call TRBJ1-4, with no clear D. The sequence derives from a person aged 18-65 years who received the Ad26.COV2.S COVID-19 vaccine or a placebo. The CDR3 DNA reads as TGTGCCAGCAGTTACACCAAGAATGAAAAACTGTTTTTT. Its protein product is CASSYTKNEKLFF.